The present T cell receptor beta chain was sequenced within a study of cytomegalovirus exposure and HLA in healthy donors. Study context: Findings of an earlier analysis included 110 million or so unique TCR beta sequences from 200 million or so T cells. For the approximately 400 genotyped donors, 80% to 90% fell within the Caucasian-associated ancestry cluster.

As concerns this clone: Its antigen is undetermined.

The primer mix had 60 Vbeta and 13 Jbeta primers. Only in-frame clones appear in the TCRdb table, and some are missing; sequencing was by immunoSEQ multiplex PCR. The table includes tens of thousands of clones, about four fifths detected once. Study-level findings and limits: A later analysis, which compared TCR beta chains of equal frequency, found the HLA-associated ones more clonally expanded. In vitro data verified three CMV-associated chains as specific for CMV antigens.

Germline V gene data show CDR1 as MDHEN and CDR2 as SYDVKM. The CDR3 runs to 15 residues. Trimming pared 2 bases from V and 2 bases from J, leaving 11 bases between. The chain combines TRBV28 with TRBJ2-3; D is possibly TRBD1 (5 bases). The sequence came from a man aged 25-45 years in good health and CMV-seropositive. Sequences were obtained from PBMCs. CDR3 sequence reads: CASSLRGAFTDTQYF. For the CDR3, the DNA is TGTGCCAGCAGTTTAAGGGGTGCCTTCACAGATACGCAGTATTTT.